The entry below gives a single T cell receptor beta chain sequence along with its context. The sample is drawn from a study of T cells in Graves' hyperthyroidism and ophthalmopathy. Uncontrolled infection, other autoimmune disease, pregnancy or lactation led to exclusion. Germline-derived CDR1 and CDR2 are MNHNY and SVGAGI (reference sequence). The junction had 2 bases not matched to a gene; V was cut back by 5 bases and J by 8 bases. The CDR3 is 14 amino acids. The investigators amplified TCR beta CDR3 regions from RNA transcripts. HTBI primers were the set used in a first-round RT-PCR of the TCR CDR3. TCRdb re-analysed the multiplex PCR reads in MiXCR, keeping a single row per CDR3 protein. The sample carries tens of thousands of distinct CDR3 sequences, approximately 53% recorded once.

The chain recombines TRBV6-6 with TRBJ2-3; 15 nucleotides match TRBD2. This receptor was taken from a woman aged 55-69 years with Graves' ophthalmopathy. Sequenced sample: blood. The CDR3 nucleotides are TGTGCCAGCAGTGGGGGACTAGCGGGGGGTACGCAGTATTTT. Its translation is CASSGGLAGGTQYF.